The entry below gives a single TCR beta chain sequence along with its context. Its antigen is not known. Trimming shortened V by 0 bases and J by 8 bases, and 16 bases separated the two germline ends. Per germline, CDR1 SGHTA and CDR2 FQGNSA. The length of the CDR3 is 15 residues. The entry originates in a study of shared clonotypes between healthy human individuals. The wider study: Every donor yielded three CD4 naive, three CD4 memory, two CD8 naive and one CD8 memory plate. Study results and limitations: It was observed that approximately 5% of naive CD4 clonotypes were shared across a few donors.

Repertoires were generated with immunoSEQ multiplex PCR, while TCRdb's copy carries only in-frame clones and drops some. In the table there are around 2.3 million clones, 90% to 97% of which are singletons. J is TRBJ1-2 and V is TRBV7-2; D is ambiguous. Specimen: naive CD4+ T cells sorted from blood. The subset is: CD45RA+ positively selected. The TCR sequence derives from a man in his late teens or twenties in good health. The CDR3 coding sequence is TGTGCCAGCAGCTTAGCGTCCGGCAGCAGAGAAGGCTACACCTTC. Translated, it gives CASSLASGSREGYTF.